Listed below are T cell receptor beta chains from one sample, sequenced in a study of T cells in Graves' hyperthyroidism and ophthalmopathy. Each CDR3 protein is one row after TCRdb ran MiXCR on the multiplex PCR reads. The profile covers roughly 250,000 distinct CDR3 sequences, with roughly 22% appearing a single time and 64% taken by the ten largest. The material sequenced was blood. These receptors were taken from a man in his thirties or forties with Graves' ophthalmopathy. The CDR3 runs from the conserved cysteine through the conserved F or W. The D gene is left open where the match is weak. Clone size is not always given. Where it is, it says once, few, many or a class for expanded clones.

>TRBV6-1|NA|TRBD1|TRBJ1-2
TGTGCCACCCAGTACGGGACAGGAGTAGCTAACTATGGCTACACCTTC
CATQYGTGVANYGYTF
>TRBV28|many|NA|TRBJ1-1
TGTGCCAGCAGTTTACGACTTACAGGGAACGAAGCTTTCTTT
CASSLRLTGNEAFF
>TRBV19|NA|TRBD1|TRBJ2-5
TGTGCCAGTAGTAGGGACAGGGAGACCCAAGAGACCCAGTACTTC
CASSRDRETQETQYF
>TRBV29-1|few|NA|TRBJ2-1
TGCAGCGTCGGCGGGACCCAGGAGGCCTACAATGAGCAGTTCTTC
CSVGGTQEAYNEQFF
>TRBV11-2|many|NA|TRBJ2-1
TGTGCCAGCAACAACCACCGGGCGAATGAGCAGTTCTTC
CASNNHRANEQFF
>TRBV2|NA|TRBD2|TRBJ2-1
TGTGCCAGCAGTGTTACTAGCGCCACAATGTCGGGTGAGCAGTTCTTC
CASSVTSATMSGEQFF
>TRBV28|many|NA|TRBJ2-7
TGTGCCAGCAGTTCGCGGGTTCAAACCCCCCTCTACGAGCAGTACTTC
CASSSRVQTPLYEQYF
>TRBV25-1|many|TRBD2|TRBJ2-3
TGTGCCAGCAGTTTAGCGGGAGGGACAGATACGCAGTATTTT
CASSLAGGTDTQYF
>TRBV6-1|few|TRBD2|TRBJ2-7
TGTGCCAGCAGACTCCTAGCGGGAGCGGGCTACGAGCAGTACTTC
CASRLLAGAGYEQYF
>TRBV13|NA|NA|TRBJ2-1
TGTGCCAGCAACCCCCCCTCCGGGACACCGCAGTTCTTC
CASNPPSGTPQFF
>TRBV2|many|TRBD1|TRBJ2-7
TGTGCCAGCACACAGGACAGGATTTTCTACGAGCAGTACTTC
CASTQDRIFYEQYF
>TRBV12-3/TRBV12-4|few|NA|TRBJ1-3
TGTGCCAGCACCCTCTTTGTAGGGGCTGGAAACACCATATATTTT
CASTLFVGAGNTIYF
>TRBV20-1|few|TRBD1|TRBJ1-5
TGCAGTGCTAAAGTTCGGGGACAGGGAGATAGTCAGCCCCAGCATTTT
CSAKVRGQGDSQPQHF
>TRBV28|NA|NA|TRBJ2-1
TGTGCCAGCAGCCAGACAGGACCGATATACAATGAGCAGTTCTTC
CASSQTGPIYNEQFF
>TRBV7-2|once|NA|TRBJ2-7
TGTGCCAGCAGACCCCAATCAGTAGGGTCGGGTGAGCAGTACTTC
CASRPQSVGSGEQYF
>TRBV2|many|NA|TRBJ1-5
TGTGCCAGCAGCGAGGGGAGGGAGCCCCAGCATTTT
CASSEGREPQHF